The 27 T cell receptor beta chains presented below share a single source sample, sequenced in a study of T cells expressing NK-cell markers. TCRdb derives one entry per CDR3 protein from the 5' RACE reads, leaving out DNA. Its table lists roughly 350,000 distinct CDR3 sequences. Sequenced material: blood T cells: a sorted CD56 or NKG2C T cell subset, CD4+ or CD8+ T cells, or bulk PBMC T cells (not recorded which). The source is a man between 18 and 69 years old in good health.

This chain joins TRBV5-5 and TRBJ1-6; without DNA, the TCRdb call of TRBD1 cannot be checked. Germline CDR1 reads SGHKS; CDR2 reads YYEKEE (reference sequence). This CDR3 region has 15 residues. CDR3: CASGSVGQGNSPLHF.

The V call is TRBV4-2, the J call TRBJ2-3; TCRdb designates TRBD2, a call that cannot be tested without DNA. This CDR3 region has 19 residues. Looked up from germline, CDR1 is LGHNA and CDR2 is YNFKEQ. CDR3 amino acids: CASSVGLAGTTGSTDTQYF.

J is TRBJ1-1 and V is TRBV29-1; as DNA is missing, the TRBD1 call by TCRdb cannot be tested. The CDR3 is 14 amino acids. Per the germline V gene, CDR1 is SQVTM and CDR2 is ANQGSEA. CDR3 sequence: CSVEERQGNGPAFF.

The V gene is TRBV19, the J gene TRBJ2-5; TCRdb selects TRBD1, and the lack of DNA leaves this call unchecked. Germline loops: CDR1 LNHDA, CDR2 SQIVND (reference sequence). This CDR3 spans 16 amino acids. CDR3 amino acids: CASSIGLAPLGETQYF.

The chain couples TRBV9 to TRBJ2-7; TCRdb's D call of TRBD2 is untestable without DNA. CDR3 length equals 16 residues. Germline CDR1 SGDLS, CDR2 YYNGEE. The CDR3 protein is CASSASPGTVTYEQYF.

This chain uses TRBV18 with TRBJ1-2; TCRdb gives TRBD1 as the D gene, but with no DNA this cannot be confirmed. Germline CDR1 KGHSH, CDR2 LQKENI. The CDR3 covers 14 residues. The CDR3 region is CASSPPGQGYGYTF.

The chain links TRBV27 to TRBJ1-6; checking the TCRdb D call of TRBD1 is not possible without DNA. CDR1 is MNHEY, CDR2 SMNVEV, per germline (reference sequence). The CDR3 has 13 residues. The CDR3 spells CASSQTELSPLHF.

The V call is TRBV5-6, the J call TRBJ2-1; TCRdb designates TRBD1, a call that cannot be tested without DNA. Germline CDR1 SGHDT, CDR2 YYEEEE. CDR3 length: 13 amino acids. This CDR3 is CASSQDRGNEQFF.

V and J are TRBV20-1 and TRBJ2-3; the D gene TCRdb calls, TRBD2, cannot be checked with no DNA. Germline CDR1 and CDR2: DFQATT and SNEGSKA (reference sequence). The CDR3 sequence is 15 residues long. The CDR3 sequence is CSGPPSGGSEDTQYF.

The chain couples TRBV29-1 to TRBJ2-2. The CDR3 has 12 amino acids. CDR1 and CDR2 from the germline V gene are SQVTM and ANQGSEA. CDR3 sequence: CSVDRLSGELFF.

The chain couples TRBV6-4 to TRBJ2-1. This CDR3 is 12 amino acids long. Germline V gene lookup returns CDR1 MRHNA and CDR2 SNTAGT. CDR3 loop: CASSDSAGEQFF.

The V gene is TRBV7-2, the J gene TRBJ2-1; TCRdb's D gene call, TRBD1, goes unchecked for lack of DNA. CDR3 length: 15 amino acids. Germline values: CDR1 SGHTA, CDR2 FQGNSA. The CDR3 here is CASSRERDSYNEQFF.

This chain links TRBV12-3 or TRBV12-4 with TRBJ2-1; TCRdb's D call of TRBD1 is untestable without DNA. There are 15 residues in the CDR3. The CDR3 spells CASRSGTPSYNEQFF.

The V and J genes are TRBV20-1 and TRBJ1-5. The V gene's germline CDR1 is DFQATT and CDR2 SNEGSKA (reference sequence). The CDR3 is 12 amino acids. This chain's CDR3 is CSAQRGDGTQHF.

The J gene is TRBJ2-1, the V gene TRBV5-1; TCRdb returns TRBD1, unconfirmable since there is no DNA. This CDR3 has 13 amino acids. The germline V gene has CDR1 SGHRS and CDR2 YFSETQ. CDR3: CASKRGGDPEQFF.

V usage is TRBV6-5 and J usage is TRBJ1-4. Germline V CDR1 and CDR2: MNHEY, SVGAGI. The CDR3 is 14 amino acids. CDR3 region: CASSYSVRNEKLFF.

This chain joins TRBV5-1 and TRBJ2-1; TCRdb gives TRBD1 as the D gene, but with no DNA this cannot be confirmed. This CDR3 has 13 amino acids. Germline CDR1 reads SGHRS; CDR2 reads YFSETQ. The CDR3 here is CASSLRGNNEQFF.

The chain recombines TRBV5-1 with TRBJ1-4. The CDR3 sequence is 14 residues long. In germline, CDR1 is SGHRS, CDR2 YFSETQ. CDR3 loop: CASSLQPSNEKLFF.

The chain carries TRBV10-3 and TRBJ1-2. The CDR3 contains 14 residues. The germline gives CDR1 ENHRY, CDR2 SYGVKD. This CDR3 is CAISEATANYGYTF.

V usage is TRBV3-1 and J usage is TRBJ2-5; with no DNA, the TCRdb D assignment of TRBD2 cannot be verified. There are 17 residues in the CDR3. Germline CDR1 LGHDT, CDR2 YNNKEL (reference sequence). CDR3: CASSRRSLAGVSETQYF.

The rearrangement links TRBV2 to TRBJ2-5; no DNA is available, so the TRBD2 call from TCRdb remains unchecked. Per the germline V gene, CDR1 is SNHLY and CDR2 is FYNNEI. The CDR3 runs 14 residues. CDR3 in amino acids: CASWSGREGQTQYF.

This sequence joins TRBV5-6 and TRBJ2-2; TCRdb's assignment of TRBD2 cannot be checked, as there is no DNA. Germline V CDR1 and CDR2: SGHDT, YYEEEE. The CDR3 sequence is 17 residues long. The CDR3 loop reads CASSLRTSGANTGELFF.

The V gene is TRBV19, the J gene TRBJ2-2; TCRdb returns TRBD1, unconfirmable since there is no DNA. The CDR3 runs to 17 residues. CDR1 LNHDA and CDR2 SQIVND come from the germline V gene (reference sequence). This CDR3 reads CASSMRTGGANTGELFF. Looking up the rest from reference TRBV19 and TRBJ2-2 gives the full variable domain: DGGITQSPKYLFRKEGQNVTLSCEQNLNHDAMYWYRQDPGQGLRLIYYSQIVNDFQKGDIAEGYSVSREKKESFPLTVTSAQKNPTAFYLCASSMRTGGANTGELFFGEGSRLTVL.

J is TRBJ2-7 and V is TRBV29-1; the D call of TRBD1 rests on TCRdb alone, since no DNA is present to check it. Germline V gene sequence: CDR1 SQVTM, CDR2 ANQGSEA. This CDR3 is 14 amino acids long. CDR3 sequence reads: CSEPGTGGEYEQYF.

The chain has TRBV2 and TRBJ2-3; with no DNA, the TCRdb D assignment of TRBD2 cannot be verified. CDR1 is SNHLY and CDR2 is FYNNEI in the germline V gene. The CDR3 length is 13 residues. CDR3: CATAPRGPNTQYF.

The chain links TRBV28 to TRBJ2-7. This CDR3 spans 15 amino acids. Germline CDR1 MDHEN, CDR2 SYDVKM. The CDR3 here is CASSLPRQGPYEQYF.

The rearrangement links TRBV20-1 to TRBJ1-1. Germline V gene data show CDR1 as DFQATT and CDR2 as SNEGSKA (reference sequence). The CDR3 extends over 14 amino acids. The chain's CDR3 is CSARTGAMNTEAFF.